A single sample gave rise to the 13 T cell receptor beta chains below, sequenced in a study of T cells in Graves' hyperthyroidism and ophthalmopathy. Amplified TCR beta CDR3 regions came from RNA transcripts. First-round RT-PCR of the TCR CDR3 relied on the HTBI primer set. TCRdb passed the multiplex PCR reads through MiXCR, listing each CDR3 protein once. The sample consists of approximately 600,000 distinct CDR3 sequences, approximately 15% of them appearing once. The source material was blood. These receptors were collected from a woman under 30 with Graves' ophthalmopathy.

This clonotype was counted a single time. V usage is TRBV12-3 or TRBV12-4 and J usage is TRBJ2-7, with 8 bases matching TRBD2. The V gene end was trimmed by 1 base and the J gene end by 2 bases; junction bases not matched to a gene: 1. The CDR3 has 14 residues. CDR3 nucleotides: TGTGCCAGCAGTTTAGAAGCGGGAGCCTACGAGCAGTACTTC. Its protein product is CASSLEAGAYEQYF.

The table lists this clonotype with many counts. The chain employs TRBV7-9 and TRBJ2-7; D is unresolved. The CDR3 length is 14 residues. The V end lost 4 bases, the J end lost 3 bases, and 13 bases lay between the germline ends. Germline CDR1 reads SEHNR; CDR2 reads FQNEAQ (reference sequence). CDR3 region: CASSSLKGHYEQYF. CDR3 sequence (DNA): TGTGCCAGCAGCTCCCTAAAGGGCCACTACGAGCAGTACTTC.

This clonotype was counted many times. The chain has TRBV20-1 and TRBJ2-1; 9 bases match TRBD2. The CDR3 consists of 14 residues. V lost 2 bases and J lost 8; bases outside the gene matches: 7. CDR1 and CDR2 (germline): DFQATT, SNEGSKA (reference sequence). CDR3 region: CSARPPSGTYEQFF. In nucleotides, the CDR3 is TGCAGTGCTAGACCCCCTAGCGGGACATATGAGCAGTTCTTC.

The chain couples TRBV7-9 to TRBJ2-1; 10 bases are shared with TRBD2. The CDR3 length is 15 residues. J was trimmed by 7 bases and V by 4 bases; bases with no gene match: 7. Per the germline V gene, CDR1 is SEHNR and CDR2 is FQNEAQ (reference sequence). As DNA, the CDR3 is TGTGCCAGCAGCTCCGAGGGACTAGCGAGTAATGAGCAGTTCTTC. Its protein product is CASSSEGLASNEQFF.

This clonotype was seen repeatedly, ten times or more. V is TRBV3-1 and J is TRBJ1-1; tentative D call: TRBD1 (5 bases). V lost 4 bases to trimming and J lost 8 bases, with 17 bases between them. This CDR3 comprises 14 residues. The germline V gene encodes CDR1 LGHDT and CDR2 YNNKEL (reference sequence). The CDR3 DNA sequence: TGTGCCAGCAGCCCCCCGGGAGGGGTGGGGGAAGCTTTCTTT. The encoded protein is CASSPPGGVGEAFF.

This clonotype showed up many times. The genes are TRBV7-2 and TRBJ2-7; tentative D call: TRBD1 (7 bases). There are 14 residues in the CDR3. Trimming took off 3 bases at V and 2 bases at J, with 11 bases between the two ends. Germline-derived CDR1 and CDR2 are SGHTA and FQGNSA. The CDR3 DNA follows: TGTGCCAGCAGCTTTGACAGGGAGGCCTACGAGCAGTACTTC. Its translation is CASSFDREAYEQYF.

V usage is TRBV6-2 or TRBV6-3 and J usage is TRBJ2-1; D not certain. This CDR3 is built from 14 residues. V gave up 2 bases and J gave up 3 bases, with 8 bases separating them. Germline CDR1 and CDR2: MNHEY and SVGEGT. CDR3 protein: CASSYLYNYNEQFF. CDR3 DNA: TGTGCCAGCAGTTACCTTTATAACTACAATGAGCAGTTCTTC.

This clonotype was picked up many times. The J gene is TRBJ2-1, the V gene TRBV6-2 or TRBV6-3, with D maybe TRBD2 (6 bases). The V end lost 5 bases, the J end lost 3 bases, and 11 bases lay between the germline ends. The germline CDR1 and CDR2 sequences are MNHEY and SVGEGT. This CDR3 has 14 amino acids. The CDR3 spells CASSPGRLYNEQFF. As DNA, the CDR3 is TGTGCCAGCAGTCCAGGGAGGCTCTACAATGAGCAGTTCTTC.

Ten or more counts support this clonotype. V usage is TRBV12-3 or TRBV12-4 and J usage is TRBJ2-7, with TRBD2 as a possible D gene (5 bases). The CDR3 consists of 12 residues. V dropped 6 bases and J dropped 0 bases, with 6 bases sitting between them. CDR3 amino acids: CASRLGSYEQYF. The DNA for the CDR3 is TGTGCCAGCAGACTAGGCTCCTACGAGCAGTACTTC.

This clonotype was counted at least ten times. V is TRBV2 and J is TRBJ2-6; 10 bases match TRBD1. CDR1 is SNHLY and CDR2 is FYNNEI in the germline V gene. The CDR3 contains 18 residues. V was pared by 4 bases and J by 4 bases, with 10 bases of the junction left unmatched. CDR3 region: CASSGTGGYRSGANVLTF. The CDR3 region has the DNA TGTGCCAGCAGTGGGACAGGGGGGTATCGTAGCGGGGCCAACGTCCTGACTTTC.

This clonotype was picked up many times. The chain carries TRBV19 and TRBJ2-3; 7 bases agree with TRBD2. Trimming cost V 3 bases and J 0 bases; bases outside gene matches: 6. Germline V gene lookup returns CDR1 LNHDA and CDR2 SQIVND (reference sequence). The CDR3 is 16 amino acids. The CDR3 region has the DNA TGTGCCAGTAGTATCCCTAGCGGAGCGAGCACAGATACGCAGTATTTT. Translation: CASSIPSGASTDTQYF.

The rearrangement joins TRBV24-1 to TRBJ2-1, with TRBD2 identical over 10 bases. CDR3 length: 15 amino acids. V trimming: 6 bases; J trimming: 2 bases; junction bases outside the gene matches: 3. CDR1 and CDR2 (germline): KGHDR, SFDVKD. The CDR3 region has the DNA TGTGCCACCAGTACCCTAGCGGGAGCCTACAATGAGCAGTTCTTC. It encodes CATSTLAGAYNEQFF.

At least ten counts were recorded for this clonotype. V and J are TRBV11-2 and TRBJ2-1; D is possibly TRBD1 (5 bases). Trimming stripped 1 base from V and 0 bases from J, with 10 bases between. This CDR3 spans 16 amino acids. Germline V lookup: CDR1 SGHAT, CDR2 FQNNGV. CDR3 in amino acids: CASSLGSRASYNEQFF. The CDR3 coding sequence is TGTGCCAGCAGCTTAGGTTCCAGGGCCTCCTACAATGAGCAGTTCTTC. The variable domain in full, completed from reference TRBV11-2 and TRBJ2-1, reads EAGVAQSPRYKIIEKRQSVAFWCNPISGHATLYWYQQILGQGPKLLIQFQNNGVVDDSQLPKDRFSAERLKGVDSTLKIQPAKLEDSAVYLCASSLGSRASYNEQFFGPGTRLTVL.